This T cell receptor beta chain is from a study of tumor and adjacent non-tumor tissue in lung cancer. Background on the study: Patients comprised approximately eleven adenocarcinoma, a couple of squamous cell carcinoma and 1 small cell lung cancer. Points from the study as a whole: Compared with tumor, normal lung showed significantly lower TCR diversity. Tumor TCR diversity, when higher, was linked to shorter survival.

CDR1 and CDR2 from the germline V gene are DFQATT and SNEGSKA (reference sequence). This CDR3 contains 12 residues. A modified ARM-PCR protocol with three rounds of nested PCR amplified TCRbeta. From the multiplex PCR reads, TCRdb called clonotypes with MiXCR, one entry per CDR3 protein. The table lists 71,000 or so distinct CDR3 sequences, 80% to 85% of them singletons. This sample's RNA came from whole unsorted tissue. Chemotherapy-naive patients with new lung cancer underwent thoracic surgery in China, August–November 2014. Note on this clonotype: Its antigen is undetermined. At one end the junction does not follow the germline gene, possibly because of a read error.

V is TRBV20-1 and J is TRBJ2-5; a weak D match, TRBD1 (5 bases). What was sequenced was lung tumor tissue. The origin of this receptor is a woman aged 45-59 years with non-small cell lung cancer. The CDR3 region is CSALKGKETQFF. CDR3 bases: TGCAGTGCTCTAAAGGGGAAAGAGACCCAATTCTTC.